This T cell receptor (beta chain) is drawn from a study of CD8+CD57+ T cells in acquired aplastic anemia. Study at large: The average for DNA from sorted CD4+ and CD8+ cells was 2.5 to 4 ug. Regarding the study as a whole: Both patients and controls carried the same twenty-nine CD8+ CDR3 sequences.

Individuals selected for sequencing had exhibited CD8+CD57+ cell expansion on flow cytometry. Every one of the patients had aplastic anemia (severe, acquired). This clonotype was detected only a few times. Antigen unknown. For CDR3 and TCR beta VDJ profiling, genomic DNA was the template used. TCRdb used MiXCR to reprocess the reads, holding one entry per CDR3 protein. The repertoire holds around 120,000 distinct CDR3 sequences, nearly 40% seen once, with over 2% in the top ten. The TCR was taken from a human donor with aplastic anemia. Sequenced sample: sorted CD4+, CD8+, or CD8+CD57+ T cells (not recorded which) from PBMCs.

The CDR3 coding sequence is TGTGCCTTAGCCTTCCGACAGTACAATGAGCAGTTCTTC. It specifies CALAFRQYNEQFF. The rearrangement uses TRBV30 and TRBJ2-1, with D possibly being TRBD1 (5 bases). Trimming left V 7 bases short and J 4 bases short, with 14 bases between. Germline V gene lookup returns CDR1 GTSNPN and CDR2 SVGIG (reference sequence). This CDR3 contains 13 residues.